This is a list of T cell receptor beta chains from one sample in a study of post-analysis software for immune sequencing data. A single record per CDR3 protein comes from TCRdb applying MiXCR to the PCR reads. This sample has fewer than 850,000 distinct CDR3 sequences; roughly 29% occur once, and the top ten carry approximately 0.55%. Material for sequencing was blood. All receptors come from a girl between 10 and 17 years old with multiple sclerosis. Both conserved end residues are part of each CDR3. The order of the fields is CDR3 DNA, CDR3 protein, D gene, V gene, J gene, clone size. The D gene is left open where the match is weak. Clone size is shown for a subset of rows, as once, few, many or a class of expanded clone.

CDR3 DNA: TGTGCCAGCAGGCAGGGGGGAGGGAACTACAATGAGCAGTTCTTC
CDR3 protein: CASRQGGGNYNEQFF
D gene: NA
V gene: TRBV7-2
J gene: TRBJ2-1
clone size: NA

CDR3 DNA: TGCAGCGTTGAAAGCCCCCCAGATACGCAGTATTTT
CDR3 protein: CSVESPPDTQYF
D gene: NA
V gene: TRBV29-1
J gene: TRBJ2-3
clone size: many

CDR3 DNA: TGTGCCACCAGTGGGGGCCCCCCAGATACGCAGTATTTT
CDR3 protein: CATSGGPPDTQYF
D gene: NA
V gene: TRBV24-1
J gene: TRBJ2-3
clone size: few

CDR3 DNA: TGCAGTGCTAGAGTCCAGGGGGGCAATCAGCCCCAGCATTTT
CDR3 protein: CSARVQGGNQPQHF
D gene: TRBD1
V gene: TRBV20-1
J gene: TRBJ1-5
clone size: few

CDR3 DNA: TGTGCCAGCAGCTTAGCTTGGCTAGCGGGGGGACAGGGAACCTACAATGAGCAGTTCTTC
CDR3 protein: CASSLAWLAGGQGTYNEQFF
D gene: TRBD2
V gene: TRBV7-6
J gene: TRBJ2-1
clone size: NA

CDR3 DNA: TGTGCCAGCAGACCTCAGGGTTTGCATGGCTACACCTTC
CDR3 protein: CASRPQGLHGYTF
D gene: NA
V gene: TRBV7-9
J gene: TRBJ1-2
clone size: NA

CDR3 DNA: TGTGCCAGCAGTCCCCTCCCGCGACAGCCCCAGCATTTT
CDR3 protein: CASSPLPRQPQHF
D gene: NA
V gene: TRBV6-6
J gene: TRBJ1-5
clone size: NA

CDR3 DNA: TGTGCCAGCAGTTACTCGAATGGGGGACCTGGCTACACCTTC
CDR3 protein: CASSYSNGGPGYTF
D gene: NA
V gene: TRBV6-5
J gene: TRBJ1-2
clone size: NA

CDR3 DNA: TGTGCCAGCAGTTACGCGGACTTCAATGAGCAGTTCTTC
CDR3 protein: CASSYADFNEQFF
D gene: NA
V gene: TRBV6-2/TRBV6-3
J gene: TRBJ2-1
clone size: few

CDR3 DNA: TGCGCCAGCAGCCCCCGCAGGGGGCTTAGCACAGATACGCAGTATTTT
CDR3 protein: CASSPRRGLSTDTQYF
D gene: TRBD1
V gene: TRBV5-1
J gene: TRBJ2-3
clone size: NA

CDR3 DNA: TGTGCCAGCAGTCGACTAGCGGGGGGACAAGAGACCCGGTACTTC
CDR3 protein: CASSRLAGGQETRYF
D gene: TRBD2
V gene: TRBV4-2
J gene: TRBJ2-5
clone size: NA

CDR3 DNA: TGTGCCAGCAGCGTAGGAGGGGCCGGGGCCAAAAACATTCAGTACTTC
CDR3 protein: CASSVGGAGAKNIQYF
D gene: NA
V gene: TRBV9
J gene: TRBJ2-4
clone size: few

CDR3 DNA: TGTGCCAGCAGCCTATCTATATGGACAGGGGACTCGGTATTTAAGGGGGCATTCTACGAGCAGTACTTC
CDR3 protein: CASSLSIWTGDSVFKGAFYEQYF
D gene: TRBD1
V gene: TRBV28
J gene: TRBJ2-7
clone size: few

CDR3 DNA: TGCAGCGTTAGGACGGCGTTCCATGAGCAGTTCTTC
CDR3 protein: CSVRTAFHEQFF
D gene: NA
V gene: TRBV29-1
J gene: TRBJ2-1
clone size: many

CDR3 DNA: TGTGCCAGCAGTTACTCCCTACGACAGGGCGGAGAGACCCAGTACTTC
CDR3 protein: CASSYSLRQGGETQYF
D gene: TRBD1
V gene: TRBV6-2/TRBV6-3
J gene: TRBJ2-5
clone size: NA

CDR3 DNA: TGCAGTGCTAGGAAGGGGACTGGGGCCAACGTCCTGACTTTC
CDR3 protein: CSARKGTGANVLTF
D gene: NA
V gene: TRBV20-1
J gene: TRBJ2-6
clone size: NA

CDR3 DNA: TGTGCCATCCAAGCGCCAACTTCAGATACGCAGTATTTT
CDR3 protein: CAIQAPTSDTQYF
D gene: NA
V gene: TRBV10-3
J gene: TRBJ2-3
clone size: NA

CDR3 DNA: TGCAGCGTTAGACTAGCGGGAGGCTACGAGCAGTACTTC
CDR3 protein: CSVRLAGGYEQYF
D gene: TRBD2
V gene: TRBV29-1
J gene: TRBJ2-7
clone size: few

CDR3 DNA: TGCAGTGCCAGAGGACTAGCGGGAGGCCCCTCCTACAATGAGCAGTTCTTC
CDR3 protein: CSARGLAGGPSYNEQFF
D gene: TRBD2
V gene: TRBV20-1
J gene: TRBJ2-1
clone size: many

CDR3 DNA: TGCAGTGCTAGGCCCTTAGGGATTTGGAGCAATCAGCCCCAGCATTTT
CDR3 protein: CSARPLGIWSNQPQHF
D gene: NA
V gene: TRBV20-1
J gene: TRBJ1-5
clone size: NA

CDR3 DNA: TGTGCCAGCGGAACTAGCGGGAGTTTCCACAATGAGCAGTTCTTC
CDR3 protein: CASGTSGSFHNEQFF
D gene: TRBD2
V gene: TRBV7-2
J gene: TRBJ2-1
clone size: NA

CDR3 DNA: TGCAGCGTTGTGTTGTCGATTTCTGGGGCCAACGTCCTGACTTTC
CDR3 protein: CSVVLSISGANVLTF
D gene: NA
V gene: TRBV29-1
J gene: TRBJ2-6
clone size: few

CDR3 DNA: TGTGCCAGCAGCATAGATTTGGGACTAGCGGGAGGGAATGAGCAGTTCTTC
CDR3 protein: CASSIDLGLAGGNEQFF
D gene: TRBD2
V gene: TRBV9
J gene: TRBJ2-1
clone size: NA

CDR3 DNA: TGTGCCAGCAGCGCCCTGACAGGGCCCGCTAACTATGGCTACACCTTC
CDR3 protein: CASSALTGPANYGYTF
D gene: TRBD1
V gene: TRBV9
J gene: TRBJ1-2
clone size: NA

CDR3 DNA: TGCAGCGTGGATATTACAGGGTCTGGCAATCAGCCCCAGCATTTT
CDR3 protein: CSVDITGSGNQPQHF
D gene: NA
V gene: TRBV29-1
J gene: TRBJ1-5
clone size: NA

CDR3 DNA: TGTGCCAGCAGACCCTGGGGGACAGGGACGGAGACCCAGTACTTC
CDR3 protein: CASRPWGTGTETQYF
D gene: TRBD1
V gene: TRBV25-1
J gene: TRBJ2-5
clone size: NA

CDR3 DNA: TGCAGTGCTAGCGCCGGGACTAGCGGGAGGTTGGCTGAGCAGTTCTTC
CDR3 protein: CSASAGTSGRLAEQFF
D gene: TRBD2
V gene: TRBV20-1
J gene: TRBJ2-1
clone size: NA

CDR3 DNA: TGCAGTGCTAGAGCGGGACAGGGATTTGGGTATGGCTACACCTTC
CDR3 protein: CSARAGQGFGYGYTF
D gene: TRBD1
V gene: TRBV20-1
J gene: TRBJ1-2
clone size: NA

CDR3 DNA: TGTGCCATCAGTCCGGAGGGACTAGCGGGAGGAAGCTCCTACAATGAGCAGTTCTTC
CDR3 protein: CAISPEGLAGGSSYNEQFF
D gene: TRBD2
V gene: TRBV10-3
J gene: TRBJ2-1
clone size: NA

CDR3 DNA: TGCAGTGCTGAGCCTTATGGAGACTGGAACAATGAGCAGTTCTTC
CDR3 protein: CSAEPYGDWNNEQFF
D gene: NA
V gene: TRBV20-1
J gene: TRBJ2-1
clone size: NA

CDR3 DNA: TGTGCCAGCAGTTTGGGACGAGCGGGAGGCTTCTACAATGAGCAGTTCTTC
CDR3 protein: CASSLGRAGGFYNEQFF
D gene: TRBD2
V gene: TRBV6-6
J gene: TRBJ2-1
clone size: once

CDR3 DNA: TGCGCCAGCAGCTTTTGGGGGGACTCTGGGGCCAACGTCCTGACTTTC
CDR3 protein: CASSFWGDSGANVLTF
D gene: NA
V gene: TRBV5-1
J gene: TRBJ2-6
clone size: NA

CDR3 DNA: TGTGCCAGCAGCATCATAGCGGGAGGACCAACAGATACGCAGTATTTT
CDR3 protein: CASSIIAGGPTDTQYF
D gene: TRBD2
V gene: TRBV6-5
J gene: TRBJ2-3
clone size: few

CDR3 DNA: TGTGCCAGCAGTGGGACAGGGTTACTCTCTGGGGCCAACGTCCTGACTTTC
CDR3 protein: CASSGTGLLSGANVLTF
D gene: TRBD1
V gene: TRBV2
J gene: TRBJ2-6
clone size: NA

CDR3 DNA: TGTGCCAGCAGTGTGAGGGTAGGGCAAGAGACCCAGTACTTC
CDR3 protein: CASSVRVGQETQYF
D gene: NA
V gene: TRBV12-3/TRBV12-4
J gene: TRBJ2-5
clone size: few

CDR3 DNA: TGCGCCAGCAGTTGGACTAGCGGGAGACACAATGAGCAGTTCTTC
CDR3 protein: CASSWTSGRHNEQFF
D gene: TRBD2
V gene: TRBV4-3
J gene: TRBJ2-1
clone size: NA

CDR3 DNA: TGCACCAGCAGCTCGGGGCCTGCAGAGGGCACAGATACGCAGTATTTT
CDR3 protein: CTSSSGPAEGTDTQYF
D gene: NA
V gene: TRBV5-1
J gene: TRBJ2-3
clone size: NA